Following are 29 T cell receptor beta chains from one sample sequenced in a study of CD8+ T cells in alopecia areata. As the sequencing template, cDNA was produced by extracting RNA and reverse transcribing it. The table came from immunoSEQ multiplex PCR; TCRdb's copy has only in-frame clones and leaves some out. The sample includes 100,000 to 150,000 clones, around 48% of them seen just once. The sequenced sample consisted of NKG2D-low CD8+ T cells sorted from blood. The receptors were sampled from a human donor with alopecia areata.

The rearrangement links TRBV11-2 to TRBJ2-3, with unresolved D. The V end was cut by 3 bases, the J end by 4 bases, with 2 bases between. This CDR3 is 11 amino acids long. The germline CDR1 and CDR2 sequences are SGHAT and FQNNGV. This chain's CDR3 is CASSFSDTQYF. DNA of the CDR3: TGTGCCAGCAGCTTTTCAGATACGCAGTATTTT.

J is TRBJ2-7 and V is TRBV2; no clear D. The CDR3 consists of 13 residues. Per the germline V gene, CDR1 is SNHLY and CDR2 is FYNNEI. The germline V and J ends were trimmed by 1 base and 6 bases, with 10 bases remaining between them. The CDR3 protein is CASSEVTYLEQYF. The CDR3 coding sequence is TGTGCCAGCAGTGAAGTAACGTACCTCGAGCAGTACTTC.

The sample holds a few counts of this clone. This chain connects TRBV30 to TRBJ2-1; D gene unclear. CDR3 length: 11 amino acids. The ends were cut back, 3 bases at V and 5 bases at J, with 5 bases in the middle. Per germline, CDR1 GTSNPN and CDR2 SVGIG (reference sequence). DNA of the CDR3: TGTGCCTGGAGAGGGAACAATGAGCAGTTCTTC. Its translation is CAWRGNNEQFF.

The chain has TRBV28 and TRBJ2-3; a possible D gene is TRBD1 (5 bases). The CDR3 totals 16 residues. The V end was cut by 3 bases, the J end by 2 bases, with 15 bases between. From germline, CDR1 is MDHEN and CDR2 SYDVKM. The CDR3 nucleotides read TGTGCCAGCAGTTTGGATCGGCGCAGGGTCACAGATACGCAGTATTTT. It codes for CASSLDRRRVTDTQYF. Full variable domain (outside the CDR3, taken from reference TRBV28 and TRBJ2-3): DVKVTQSSRYLVKRTGEKVFLECVQDMDHENMFWYRQDPGLGLRLIYFSYDVKMKEKGDIPEGYSVSREKKERFSLILESASTNQTSMYLCASSLDRRRVTDTQYFGPGTRLTVL.

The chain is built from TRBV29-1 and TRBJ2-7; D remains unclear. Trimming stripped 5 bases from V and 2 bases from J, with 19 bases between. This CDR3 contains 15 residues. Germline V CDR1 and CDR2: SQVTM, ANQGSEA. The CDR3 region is CSVLHGKTITYEQYF. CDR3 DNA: TGCAGCGTTTTGCACGGAAAAACAATCACCTACGAGCAGTACTTC.

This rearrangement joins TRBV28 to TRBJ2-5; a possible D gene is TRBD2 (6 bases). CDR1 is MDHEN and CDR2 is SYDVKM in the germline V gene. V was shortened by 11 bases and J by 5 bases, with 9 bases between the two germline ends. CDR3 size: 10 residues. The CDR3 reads CAYGGETQYF. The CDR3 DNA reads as TGTGCCTATGGGGGGGAGACCCAGTACTTC.

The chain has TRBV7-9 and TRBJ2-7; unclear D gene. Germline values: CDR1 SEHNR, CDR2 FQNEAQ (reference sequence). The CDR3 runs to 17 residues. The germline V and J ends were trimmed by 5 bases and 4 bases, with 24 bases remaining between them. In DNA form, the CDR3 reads TGTGCCAGCAGCCCCCCACGAGTTACCGCAATCATTTACGAGCAGTACTTC. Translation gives CASSPPRVTAIIYEQYF.

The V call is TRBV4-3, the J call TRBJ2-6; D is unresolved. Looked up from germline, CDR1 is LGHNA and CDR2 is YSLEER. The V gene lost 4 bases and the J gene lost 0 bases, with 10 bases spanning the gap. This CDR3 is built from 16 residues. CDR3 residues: CASSPRHGSGANVLTF. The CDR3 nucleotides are TGCGCCAGCAGCCCCCGACATGGCTCTGGGGCCAACGTCCTGACTTTC.

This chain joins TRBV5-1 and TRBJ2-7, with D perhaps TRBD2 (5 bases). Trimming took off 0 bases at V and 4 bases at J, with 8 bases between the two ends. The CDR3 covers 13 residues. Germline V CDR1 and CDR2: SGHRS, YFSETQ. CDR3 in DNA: TGCGCCAGCAGCTTGGATACGGGATACGAGCAGTACTTC. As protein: CASSLDTGYEQYF.

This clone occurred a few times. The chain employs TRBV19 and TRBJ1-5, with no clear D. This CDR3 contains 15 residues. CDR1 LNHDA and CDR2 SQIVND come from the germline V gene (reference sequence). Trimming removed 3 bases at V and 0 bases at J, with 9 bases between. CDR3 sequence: CASSIGGNSNQPQHF. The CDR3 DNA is TGTGCCAGTAGTATCGGCGGGAATAGCAATCAGCCCCAGCATTTT.

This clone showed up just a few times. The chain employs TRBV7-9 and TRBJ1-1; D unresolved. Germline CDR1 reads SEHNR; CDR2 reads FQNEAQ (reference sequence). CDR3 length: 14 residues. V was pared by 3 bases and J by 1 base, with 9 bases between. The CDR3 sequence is CASSFPVKNTEAFF. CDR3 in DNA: TGTGCCAGCAGCTTCCCGGTAAAGAACACTGAAGCTTTCTTT.

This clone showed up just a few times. CDR3 sequence: CASSLRREGYSGANVLTF. The CDR3 DNA follows: TGTGCCAGCAGTTTAAGGAGGGAAGGGTACTCTGGGGCCAACGTCCTGACTTTC. The rearrangement uses TRBV28 and TRBJ2-6; maybe TRBD2 (6 bases). This CDR3 region has 18 residues. V was pared by 2 bases and J by 0 bases, with 14 bases between. Germline V lookup: CDR1 MDHEN, CDR2 SYDVKM. The whole variable domain, filled in from reference TRBV28 and TRBJ2-6, reads DVKVTQSSRYLVKRTGEKVFLECVQDMDHENMFWYRQDPGLGLRLIYFSYDVKMKEKGDIPEGYSVSREKKERFSLILESASTNQTSMYLCASSLRREGYSGANVLTFGAGSRLTVL.

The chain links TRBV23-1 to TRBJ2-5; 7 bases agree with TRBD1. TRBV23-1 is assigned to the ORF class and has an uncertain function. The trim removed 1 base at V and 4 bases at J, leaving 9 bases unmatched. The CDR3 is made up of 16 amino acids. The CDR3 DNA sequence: TGCGCCAGCAGTCAATTGAACCAGGACAGGAGAGAGACCCAGTACTTC. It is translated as CASSQLNQDRRETQYF.

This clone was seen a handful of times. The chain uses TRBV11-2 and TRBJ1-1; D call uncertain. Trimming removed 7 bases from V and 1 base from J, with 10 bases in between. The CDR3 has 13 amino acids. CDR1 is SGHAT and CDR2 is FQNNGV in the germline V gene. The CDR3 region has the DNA TGTGCCAGCACCCCTGCGCAGAACACTGAAGCTTTCTTT. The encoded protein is CASTPAQNTEAFF. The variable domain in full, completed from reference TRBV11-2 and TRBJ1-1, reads EAGVAQSPRYKIIEKRQSVAFWCNPISGHATLYWYQQILGQGPKLLIQFQNNGVVDDSQLPKDRFSAERLKGVDSTLKIQPAKLEDSAVYLCASTPAQNTEAFFGQGTRLTVV.

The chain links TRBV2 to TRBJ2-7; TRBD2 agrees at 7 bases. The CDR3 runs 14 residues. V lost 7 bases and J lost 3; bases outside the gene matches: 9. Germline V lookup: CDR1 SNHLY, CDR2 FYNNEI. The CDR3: CASTAGVTYYEQYF. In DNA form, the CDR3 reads TGTGCCAGCACGGCGGGAGTAACCTACTACGAGCAGTACTTC.

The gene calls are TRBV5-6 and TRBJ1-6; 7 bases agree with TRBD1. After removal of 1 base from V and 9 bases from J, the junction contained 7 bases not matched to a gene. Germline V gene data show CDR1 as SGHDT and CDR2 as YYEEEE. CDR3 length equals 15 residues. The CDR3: CASSLQRGPGSPLHF. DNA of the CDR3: TGTGCCAGCAGCTTGCAAAGGGGGCCAGGTTCACCCCTCCACTTT.

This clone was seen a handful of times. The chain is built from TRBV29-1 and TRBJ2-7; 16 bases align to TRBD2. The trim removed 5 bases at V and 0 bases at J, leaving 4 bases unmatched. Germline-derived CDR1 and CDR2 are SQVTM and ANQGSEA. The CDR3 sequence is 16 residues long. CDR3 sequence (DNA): TGCAGCGTTACGGGACTAGCGGGAGGGCCCTCCTACGAGCAGTACTTC. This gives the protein CSVTGLAGGPSYEQYF.

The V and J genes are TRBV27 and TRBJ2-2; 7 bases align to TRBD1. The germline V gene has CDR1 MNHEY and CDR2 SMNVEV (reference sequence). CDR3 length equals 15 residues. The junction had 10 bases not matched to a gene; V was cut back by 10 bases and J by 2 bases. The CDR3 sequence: CATLNRDSNTGELFF. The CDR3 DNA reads TGTGCCACCCTGAACCGGGACAGCAACACCGGGGAGCTGTTTTTT.

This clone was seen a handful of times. In DNA form, the CDR3 reads TGTGCCAGCAGTGAGGTAGATACGCAGTATTTT. This translates into CASSEVDTQYF. The chain uses TRBV2 and TRBJ2-3, with D uncertain. Germline V gives CDR1 SNHLY, CDR2 FYNNEI. V lost 3 bases and J lost 5, with 3 bases in between. The CDR3 length is 11 residues.

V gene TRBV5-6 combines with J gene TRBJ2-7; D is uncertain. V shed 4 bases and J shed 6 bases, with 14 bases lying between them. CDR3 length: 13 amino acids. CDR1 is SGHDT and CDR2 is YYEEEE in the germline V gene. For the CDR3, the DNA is TGTGCCAGCAGCCAACCGGCGACCGGCGAGCAGTACTTC. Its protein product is CASSQPATGEQYF.

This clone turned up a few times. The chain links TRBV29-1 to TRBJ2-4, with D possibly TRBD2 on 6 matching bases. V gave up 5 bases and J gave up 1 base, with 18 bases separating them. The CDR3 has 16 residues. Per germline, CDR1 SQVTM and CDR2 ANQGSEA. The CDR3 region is CSVLWAGYLAKNIQYF. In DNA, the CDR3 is TGCAGCGTTCTTTGGGCGGGGTATTTGGCCAAAAACATTCAGTACTTC.

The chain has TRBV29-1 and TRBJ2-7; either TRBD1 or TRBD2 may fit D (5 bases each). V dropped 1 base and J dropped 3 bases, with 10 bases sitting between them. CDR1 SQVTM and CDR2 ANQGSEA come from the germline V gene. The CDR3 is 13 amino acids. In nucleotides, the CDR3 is TGCAGCGTTGAAGGGGGGAACCTCTACGAGCAGTACTTC. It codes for CSVEGGNLYEQYF.

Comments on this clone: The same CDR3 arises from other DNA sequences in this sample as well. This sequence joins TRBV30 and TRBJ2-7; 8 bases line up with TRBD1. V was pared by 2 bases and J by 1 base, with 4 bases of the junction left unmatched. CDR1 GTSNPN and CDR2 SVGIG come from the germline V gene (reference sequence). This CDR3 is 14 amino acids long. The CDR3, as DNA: TGTGCCTGGAGTCCCGGGACAGGATCCTACGAGCAGTACTTC. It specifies CAWSPGTGSYEQYF.

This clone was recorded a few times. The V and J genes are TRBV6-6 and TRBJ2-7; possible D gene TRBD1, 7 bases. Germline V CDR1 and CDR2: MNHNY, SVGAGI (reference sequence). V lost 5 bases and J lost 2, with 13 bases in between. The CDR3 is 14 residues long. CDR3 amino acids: CASSRQGLAYEQYF. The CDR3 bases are TGTGCCAGCAGTCGACAGGGACTTGCCTACGAGCAGTACTTC.

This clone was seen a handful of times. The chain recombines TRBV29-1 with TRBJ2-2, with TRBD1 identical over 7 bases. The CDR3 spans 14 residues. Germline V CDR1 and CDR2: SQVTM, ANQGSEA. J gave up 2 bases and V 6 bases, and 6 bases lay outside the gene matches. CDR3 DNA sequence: TGCAGCGTAATGGGGACAGACAACACCGGGGAGCTGTTTTTT. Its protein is CSVMGTDNTGELFF.

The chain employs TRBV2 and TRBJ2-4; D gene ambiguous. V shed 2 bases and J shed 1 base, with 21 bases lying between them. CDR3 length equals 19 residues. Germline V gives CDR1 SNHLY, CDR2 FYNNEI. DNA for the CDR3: TGTGCCAGCAGTGAAAGAGGAGCCGTGGCGGAATCGGCCAAAAACATTCAGTACTTC. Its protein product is CASSERGAVAESAKNIQYF.

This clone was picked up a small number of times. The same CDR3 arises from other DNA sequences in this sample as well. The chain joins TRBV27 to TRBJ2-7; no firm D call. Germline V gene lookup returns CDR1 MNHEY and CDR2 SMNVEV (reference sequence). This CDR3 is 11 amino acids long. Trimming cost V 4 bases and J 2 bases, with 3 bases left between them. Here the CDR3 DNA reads TGTGCCAGCAGTTCTCCCTACGAGCAGTACTTC. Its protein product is CASSSPYEQYF.

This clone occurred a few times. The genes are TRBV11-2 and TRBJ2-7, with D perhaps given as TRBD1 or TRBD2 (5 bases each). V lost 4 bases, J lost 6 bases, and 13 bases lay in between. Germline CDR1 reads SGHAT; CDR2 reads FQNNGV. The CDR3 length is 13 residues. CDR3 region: CASSYGTGSEQYF. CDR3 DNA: TGTGCCAGCAGCTATGGGACGGGGTCCGAGCAGTACTTC.

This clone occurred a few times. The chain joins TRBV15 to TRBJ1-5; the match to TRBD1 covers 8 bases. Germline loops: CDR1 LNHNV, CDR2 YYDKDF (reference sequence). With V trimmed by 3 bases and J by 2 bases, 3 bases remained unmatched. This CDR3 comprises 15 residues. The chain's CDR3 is CATSSDRGRNQPQHF. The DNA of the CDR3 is TGTGCCACCAGCAGCGACAGGGGCCGCAATCAGCCCCAGCATTTT.